This is a list of T cell receptor beta chains from one sample in a study of blood T cell repertoires in COVID-19. The data were produced by immunoSEQ multiplex PCR, yet TCRdb's version contains in-frame clones alone and is incomplete. The table records some 140,000 clones, 85% to 90% of them present only once. Sequenced input: peripheral blood. Source of these receptors: a human donor in a cohort sampled during active COVID-19. Both conserved end residues are part of each CDR3. A D gene is named only where the DNA matches it firmly. Clone size appears in some rows only: once, few, many, or a class for an expanded clone.

clone size	J gene	V gene	D gene	CDR3 DNA	CDR3 protein
NA	TRBJ1-2	TRBV20-1	NA	TGCAGTGCTAGTCGAGACGGGAGGATCTATGGCTACACCTTC	CSASRDGRIYGYTF
NA	TRBJ1-2	TRBV19	NA	TGTGCCAGTAGGATAGGGGTCGCGGAATACACCTTC	CASRIGVAEYTF
NA	TRBJ1-2	TRBV21-1	NA	TGTGCCAGCAGCCACACGGAAGGGGGCAGAGGCTACACCTTC	CASSHTEGGRGYTF
NA	TRBJ2-2	TRBV6-5	NA	TGTGCCACTTTAGCGCCGACGAACACCGGGGAGCTGTTTTTT	CATLAPTNTGELFF
NA	TRBJ1-1	TRBV6-5	TRBD1	TGTGCCAGCAGTTACCGGGACAGAATTAACACTGAAGCTTTCTTT	CASSYRDRINTEAFF
NA	TRBJ2-1	TRBV30	NA	TGTGCCCGTAAGGCAGACTATTACAATGAGCAGTTCTTC	CARKADYYNEQFF
NA	TRBJ1-1	TRBV6-5	NA	TGTGCCAGCAGTTTCGCGACGGCGGACACTGAAGCTTTCTTT	CASSFATADTEAFF
NA	TRBJ2-6	TRBV29-1	NA	TGCAGCGTTTCAGGGTCAGGGGCCAACGTCCTGACTTTC	CSVSGSGANVLTF
NA	TRBJ2-3	TRBV10-1	NA	TGCGCCAGCAGTGGGAGCGTCGAAGATACGCAGTATTTT	CASSGSVEDTQYF
NA	TRBJ2-3	TRBV13	TRBD1	TGTGCCAGCAGCTCGCTGGGGACAGGGGGCGAAATTTACACAGATACGCAGTATTTT	CASSSLGTGGEIYTDTQYF
NA	TRBJ2-2	TRBV7-2	NA	TGTGCCAGCAGCTTAGCGTTCGGTTTCTCCGGGGAGCTGTTTTTT	CASSLAFGFSGELFF
NA	TRBJ1-5	TRBV19	NA	TGTGCCAGTAGTATCTCGGGGGGAAATCAGCCCCAGCATTTT	CASSISGGNQPQHF
NA	TRBJ2-1	TRBV21-1	NA	TGTGCCAGCGCGGGACTAGCGGGAGGCAGCTCCTACAATGAGCAGTTCTTC	CASAGLAGGSSYNEQFF
NA	TRBJ1-2	TRBV19	NA	TGTGCCAGTAGTCCCGGGTTCGACAGGAACGGCTACACCTTC	CASSPGFDRNGYTF
NA	TRBJ2-1	TRBV5-1	NA	TGCGCCAGCAGCTTGGAGGGGGGGCCTCAGTTCTTC	CASSLEGGPQFF
NA	TRBJ1-2	TRBV28	NA	TGTGCCAGCGGCTTACCCAGGGGCTATGGCTACACCTTC	CASGLPRGYGYTF
NA	TRBJ2-7	TRBV12-3/TRBV12-4	NA	TGTGCCAGCAGTCAGGGGTGGGGCTACGAGCAGTACTTC	CASSQGWGYEQYF
few	TRBJ1-5	TRBV12-3/TRBV12-4	NA	TGTGCCAGCAGCGTCTTCCTCGGTCAGCCCCAGCATTTT	CASSVFLGQPQHF
NA	TRBJ2-1	TRBV24-1	NA	TGTGCCACCAGTGCCAGGGGGGCCGGAGAGGGTCGGTACAATGAGCAGTTCTTC	CATSARGAGEGRYNEQFF
NA	TRBJ2-2	TRBV30	NA	TGTGCCTCCAACCCGGGGTGGGTCGGGGAGCTGTTTTTT	CASNPGWVGELFF
NA	TRBJ1-2	TRBV6-5	NA	TGTGCCAGTGTTAGGGGGAGGGACGGTGGCTACACCTTC	CASVRGRDGGYTF
NA	TRBJ1-5	TRBV15	NA	TGTGCCACCAGCAGCCGGAGGGCCCAGCCCCAGCATTTT	CATSSRRAQPQHF
NA	TRBJ1-2	TRBV30	NA	TGTGCCTGGCCTACAGGGCCCTATGGCTACACCTTC	CAWPTGPYGYTF